This T cell receptor beta chain was sequenced during a study of blood T cell repertoires in COVID-19. In the study overall: Samples taken during acute and convalescent COVID-19 were collected in the United States, Italy and Spain. In each case, the material was cDNA or gDNA derived from T cells, B-cell-depleted T cells, or PBMCs.

Per germline, CDR1 MNHEY and CDR2 SVGAGI. The length of the CDR3 is 14 residues. Trimming at V came to 6 bases and at J to 0 bases, leaving 5 bases not matched to a gene. In the authors' methods: Reference gene primer amplification gave nucleated cell count estimates. Generated by immunoSEQ multiplex PCR, the TCRdb table keeps only in-frame clones and is missing some. Clone size and V and J calls were adopted from that table, with D and trimming inferred from the DNA. Seen here are around 140,000 clones, approximately 88% observed once, and the top ten hold about 1.7%. Source material: peripheral blood. The sequence was obtained from a woman between 45 and 60 years old with acute or convalescent COVID-19. The chain combines TRBV6-5 with TRBJ2-7; 7 positions match TRBD1. The CDR3 DNA reads TGTGCCAGCAGCTCGGGACAGAACTCCTACGAGCAGTACTTC. Translation: CASSSGQNSYEQYF.